The clone carrying this T cell receptor (beta chain) was detected a few times. As yet, its antigen is unknown. TCRdb independently ran MiXCR on the reads; one entry per CDR3 protein. The sample shows some 350,000 distinct CDR3 sequences, just under 30% of them seen only once. The sample comes from a study of T cell repertoires in cytomegalovirus infection. Study results and limitations: Accumulated public TCR beta family frequency recognized individuals carrying CMV together with the relevant HLA. HLA-C-restricted, CMV-specific TCR beta clonotypes were dominant ex vivo.

This CDR3 contains 12 residues. Germline V CDR1 and CDR2: SGHDT, YYEEEE. V trimming: 1 base; J trimming: 10 bases; junction bases outside the gene matches: 3. The rearrangement uses TRBV5-6 and TRBJ1-2; 8 nucleotides align to TRBD1. The sequence came from a human donor in good health (CMV status not recorded). Some clones in this sample may be carry-over from other donors' samples. Material: cultured PBMCs, obtained from culture after CMV antigen stimulation. The CDR3 spells CASSLYRGDYTF. CDR3 nucleotides: TGTGCCAGCAGCTTGTACAGGGGGGACTACACCTTC.